This is a list of T cell receptor beta chains from one sample in a study of cytomegalovirus exposure and HLA in healthy donors. Data came from immunoSEQ multiplex PCR; TCRdb stores just in-frame clones and leaves some out. The sample shows about 110,000 clones, roughly 70% of them seen only once. The sample taken for sequencing was PBMCs. These receptors came from a man aged 35-49 years in good health and CMV-seropositive. The CDR3 runs from the conserved cysteine through the conserved F or W. D genes are given only for firm matches. The size entry is marked missing in some rows and otherwise reads once, few, many or a size class.

D gene,J gene,V gene,clone size,CDR3 protein,CDR3 DNA
TRBD2,TRBJ2-1,TRBV2,.,CASSESSGRNEQFF,TGTGCCAGCAGTGAATCTAGCGGGAGGAATGAGCAGTTCTTC
TRBD2,TRBJ2-7,TRBV29-1,.,CSVILAPSSYEQYF,TGCAGCGTGATACTAGCGCCGAGCTCCTACGAGCAGTACTTC
.,TRBJ2-5,TRBV19,.,CASSMGGQMYQETQYF,TGTGCCAGTAGTATGGGTGGGCAGATGTACCAAGAGACCCAGTACTTC
TRBD1,TRBJ1-2,TRBV2,.,CASSGQGSGYGYTF,TGTGCCAGCAGTGGACAGGGTTCGGGCTATGGCTACACCTTC
.,TRBJ2-5,TRBV7-2,once,CASSLDPGDRRETQYF,TGTGCCAGCAGCTTAGATCCGGGAGATCGGAGAGAGACCCAGTACTTC
.,TRBJ2-3,TRBV11-2,.,CASSLDLTDTQYF,TGTGCCAGCAGCTTAGACTTGACAGATACGCAGTATTTT
.,TRBJ1-2,TRBV14,.,CASSQDLGGYYGYTF,TGTGCCAGCAGCCAAGATCTGGGAGGGTACTATGGCTACACCTTC
.,TRBJ1-5,TRBV27,.,CASSRRGEGQPQHF,TGTGCCAGCAGTCGCCGGGGAGAGGGACAGCCCCAGCATTTT
.,TRBJ2-1,TRBV4-2,.,CASSQDAHGGYNEQFF,TGTGCCAGCAGCCAAGATGCGCACGGGGGCTACAATGAGCAGTTCTTC
TRBD1,TRBJ1-2,TRBV14,.,CASSLTGTGVGYTF,TGTGCCAGCAGCCTCACCGGGACAGGGGTAGGCTACACCTTC
TRBD1,TRBJ1-5,TRBV18,few,CASSGQGEQPQHF,TGTGCCAGCTCCGGACAGGGTGAGCAGCCCCAGCATTTT
TRBD2,TRBJ2-3,TRBV7-3,.,CASSLTRREGGTQYF,TGTGCCAGCAGCTTAACTAGGCGGGAGGGAGGAACGCAGTATTTT
TRBD1,TRBJ1-4,TRBV5-4,.,CASSLQGVGEKLFF,TGTGCCAGCAGCTTACAGGGGGTTGGTGAAAAACTGTTTTTT
TRBD1,TRBJ1-1,TRBV9,few,CASSTGQSMNTEAFF,TGTGCCAGCAGCACGGGACAGTCCATGAACACTGAAGCTTTCTTT
.,TRBJ2-3,TRBV10-1,.,CASSGAGDTQYF,TGCGCCAGCAGTGGGGCTGGGGATACGCAGTATTTT
TRBD1,TRBJ2-3,TRBV9,.,CASSPDRYTDTQYF,TGTGCCAGCAGCCCGGACAGGTACACAGATACGCAGTATTTT
.,TRBJ2-5,TRBV5-1,.,CASSFGPAAETQYF,TGCGCCAGCAGCTTCGGGCCAGCGGCCGAGACCCAGTACTTC
TRBD2,TRBJ2-3,TRBV30,few,CAWTSGLTTDTQYF,TGTGCCTGGACTAGCGGACTTACCACAGATACGCAGTATTTT
.,TRBJ2-1,TRBV7-3,few,CASSLTRSSYNEQFF,TGTGCCAGCAGCTTAACGCGGAGCTCCTACAATGAGCAGTTCTTC
.,TRBJ2-5,TRBV10-3,.,CAITPGQQETQYF,TGTGCCATCACTCCGGGACAACAAGAGACCCAGTACTTC
.,TRBJ2-1,TRBV29-1,.,CSVETDSYNEQFF,TGCAGCGTTGAGACAGATTCCTACAATGAGCAGTTCTTC
.,TRBJ2-3,TRBV9,.,CASSPPHREQYF,TGTGCCAGCAGCCCTCCACACAGAGAACAGTATTTT
.,TRBJ1-4,TRBV9,.,CASSVEGVPTNEKLFF,TGTGCCAGCAGCGTAGAAGGGGTTCCAACTAATGAAAAACTGTTTTTT
TRBD1,TRBJ1-5,TRBV10-2,.,CASSEPDRGRVQPQHF,TGCGCCAGCAGTGAACCGGACAGGGGGCGCGTTCAGCCCCAGCATTTT
TRBD2,TRBJ2-3,TRBV6-4,.,CASSEWTSGSADTQYF,TGTGCCAGCAGTGAATGGACTAGCGGGAGTGCAGATACGCAGTATTTT
.,TRBJ2-1,TRBV27,.,CASSPERTYNEQFF,TGTGCCAGCAGTCCGGAGCGGACCTACAATGAGCAGTTCTTC
TRBD1,TRBJ1-4,TRBV14,.,CASSQDQGARSEKLFF,TGTGCCAGCAGCCAAGATCAGGGGGCGCGAAGTGAAAAACTGTTTTTT
.,TRBJ2-2,TRBV5-1,.,CASSPGSPELFF,TGCGCCAGCAGCCCCGGGAGTCCGGAGCTGTTTTTT
TRBD2,TRBJ2-3,TRBV5-1,.,CASSLVAGGRTDTQYF,TGCGCCAGCAGCTTGGTTGCGGGAGGGCGAACAGATACGCAGTATTTT
TRBD1,TRBJ2-7,TRBV7-8,.,CASSSRQGTYEQYF,TGTGCCAGCAGCTCCAGACAGGGCACCTACGAGCAGTACTTC
.,TRBJ2-7,TRBV19,.,CASSITGPLYEQYF,TGTGCCAGTAGTATTACAGGTCCCCTCTACGAGCAGTACTTC
TRBD2,TRBJ2-1,TRBV4-2,few,CASSQDGASGSNEQFF,TGTGCCAGCAGCCAAGATGGGGCTAGCGGGAGCAATGAGCAGTTCTTC
TRBD1,TRBJ2-7,TRBV18,few,CASSQPPQGADEQYF,TGTGCCAGCTCACAACCCCCACAGGGGGCGGACGAGCAGTACTTC
TRBD1,TRBJ1-4,TRBV19,.,CASSQTGGTKKLFF,TGTGCCAGTAGTCAGACAGGGGGCACGAAAAAACTGTTTTTT
.,TRBJ2-5,TRBV6-5,.,CASRGSRETQYF,TGTGCCAGCAGGGGGAGCCGGGAGACCCAGTACTTC
.,TRBJ2-3,TRBV6-5,.,CASSWKPGISTDTQYF,TGTGCCAGCAGTTGGAAACCGGGAATTAGCACAGATACGCAGTATTTT
.,TRBJ1-2,TRBV19,.,CASSIGPDYGYTF,TGTGCCAGTAGTATTGGTCCGGACTATGGCTACACCTTC
.,TRBJ1-5,TRBV5-6,.,CASSLEGAFQPQHF,TGTGCCAGCAGCTTGGAAGGGGCGTTTCAGCCCCAGCATTTT
.,TRBJ2-3,TRBV9,.,CASSVAGNPADTQYF,TGTGCCAGCAGCGTAGCGGGGAACCCAGCAGATACGCAGTATTTT
TRBD1,TRBJ2-1,TRBV9,few,CASSATGTGNYNEQFF,TGTGCCAGCAGCGCTACCGGGACAGGGAACTACAATGAGCAGTTCTTC
.,TRBJ2-2,TRBV19,once,CASSIYSGFGELFF,TGTGCCAGTAGTATTTATTCAGGGTTCGGGGAGCTGTTTTTT
.,TRBJ1-4,TRBV5-1,.,CASSLAGTGRGEKLFF,TGCGCCAGCAGCTTGGCCGGTACAGGGAGAGGTGAAAAACTGTTTTTT
.,TRBJ2-5,TRBV4-3,.,CASSQREAQIKETQYF,TGCGCCAGCAGCCAGAGGGAGGCACAGATAAAAGAGACCCAGTACTTC
TRBD2,TRBJ2-2,TRBV29-1,few,CSAGLAGVGTGELFF,TGCAGCGCAGGACTAGCGGGAGTAGGTACCGGGGAGCTGTTTTTT
TRBD2,TRBJ2-2,TRBV13,.,CASSSEGTSGSSGELFF,TGTGCCAGCAGCTCGGAGGGGACTAGCGGGAGTAGCGGGGAGCTGTTTTTT
TRBD2,TRBJ2-1,TRBV19,.,CASSRTSGREYNEQFF,TGTGCCAGTAGCCGAACCAGCGGGAGGGAGTACAATGAGCAGTTCTTC
.,TRBJ2-1,TRBV11-3,.,CASSLGANNEQFF,TGTGCCAGCAGCTTGGGCGCGAACAATGAGCAGTTCTTC
.,TRBJ2-7,TRBV10-1,.,CASSDRQASYEQYF,TGCGCCAGCAGTGATAGACAGGCGAGCTACGAGCAGTACTTC
TRBD2,TRBJ2-1,TRBV6-1,medium-sized,CASSEGLADYNEQFF,TGTGCCAGCAGTGAAGGACTAGCAGACTACAATGAGCAGTTCTTC
TRBD1,TRBJ2-7,TRBV28,.,CASSLRTGLVSEQYF,TGTGCCAGCAGCTTACGGACAGGGTTGGTGAGCGAGCAGTACTTC
TRBD1,TRBJ1-3,TRBV9,.,CASSPGQPGNTIYF,TGTGCCAGCAGCCCGGGACAGCCTGGAAACACCATATATTTT
.,TRBJ2-1,TRBV7-2,.,CASSFRDWGEKRNEQFF,TGTGCCAGCAGCTTTAGGGACTGGGGAGAAAAGAGAAATGAGCAGTTCTTC
TRBD1,TRBJ1-1,TRBV27,.,CASHPGAGGASEAFF,TGTGCCAGCCACCCGGGGGCAGGGGGCGCTTCTGAAGCTTTCTTT
.,TRBJ2-5,TRBV19,.,CASRPTGALETQYF,TGTGCCAGTCGACCTACAGGAGCCCTGGAGACCCAGTACTTC
.,TRBJ2-5,TRBV10-3,.,CALRGGAQETQYF,TGTGCCCTCAGAGGGGGGGCCCAAGAGACCCAGTACTTC
.,TRBJ1-1,TRBV10-3,.,CAISGGKGNTEAFF,TGTGCCATCAGTGGAGGGAAGGGGAACACTGAAGCTTTCTTT
.,TRBJ2-6,TRBV4-3,.,CASSQETGSGANVLTF,TGCGCCAGCAGCCAAGAAACAGGTTCTGGGGCCAACGTCCTGACTTTC
TRBD2,TRBJ2-2,TRBV28,.,CASSVLGGRAPGELFF,TGTGCCAGCAGTGTGCTGGGTGGGAGGGCCCCCGGGGAGCTGTTTTTT
.,TRBJ2-1,TRBV27,.,CASSPTGGDNEQFF,TGTGCCAGCAGTCCTACAGGGGGGGATAATGAGCAGTTCTTC